The 2 T cell receptor beta chains below come from one sample, sequenced in a study of T cells after yellow fever vaccination. TCRdb independently ran MiXCR on the 5' RACE reads; one entry per CDR3 protein. The sample yields over 100,000 distinct CDR3 sequences, 8.4% seen once. Sequencing used CD8+ T cells sorted from PBMCs, obtained 45 days after the yellow fever booster vaccination. The receptors shown here come from a man aged 30 to 45 who received the YFV17D yellow fever vaccine.

Details on this clonotype: A clone one base away is much larger, so this may be a read error. The CDR3 nucleotides are TGTGTCAGCAGTGCGGACAGGGGAACTCTGTATCACATTCAGTACTTC. As protein: CVSSADRGTLYHIQYF. V usage is TRBV6-4 and J usage is TRBJ2-4, with TRBD1 matching over 9 bases. Germline values: CDR1 MRHNA, CDR2 SNTAGT. The CDR3 loop spans 16 amino acids.

The table lists this clonotype with many counts. The gene calls are TRBV29-1 and TRBJ2-7; D not resolved. V was pared by 5 bases and J by 5 bases, with 16 bases between. Per the germline V gene, CDR1 is SQVTM and CDR2 is ANQGSEA. This CDR3 has 13 amino acids. The CDR3 region is CSVSWVSADEQYF. As DNA, the CDR3 is TGCAGCGTTTCCTGGGTGTCAGCAGACGAGCAGTACTTC.